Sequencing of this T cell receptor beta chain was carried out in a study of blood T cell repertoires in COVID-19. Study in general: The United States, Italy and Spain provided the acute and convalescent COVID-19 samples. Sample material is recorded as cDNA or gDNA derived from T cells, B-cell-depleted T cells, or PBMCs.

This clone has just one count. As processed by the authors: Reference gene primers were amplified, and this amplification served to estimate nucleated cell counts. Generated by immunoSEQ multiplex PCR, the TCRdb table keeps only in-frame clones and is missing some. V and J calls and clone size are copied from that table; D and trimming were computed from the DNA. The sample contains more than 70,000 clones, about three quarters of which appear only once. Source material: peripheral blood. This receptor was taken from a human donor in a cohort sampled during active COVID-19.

CDR3 sequence reads: CASSTGDYGYTF. CDR3 DNA sequence: TGTGCCAGCAGCACAGGGGACTATGGCTACACCTTC. The gene calls are TRBV3-1 (or the pseudogene TRBV3-2) and TRBJ1-2, with 7 bases matching TRBD1. Trimming cost V 5 bases and J 3 bases; bases outside gene matches: 0. CDR1 is LGHDT and CDR2 is YNNKEL in the germline V gene (reference sequence). CDR3 length: 12 residues.